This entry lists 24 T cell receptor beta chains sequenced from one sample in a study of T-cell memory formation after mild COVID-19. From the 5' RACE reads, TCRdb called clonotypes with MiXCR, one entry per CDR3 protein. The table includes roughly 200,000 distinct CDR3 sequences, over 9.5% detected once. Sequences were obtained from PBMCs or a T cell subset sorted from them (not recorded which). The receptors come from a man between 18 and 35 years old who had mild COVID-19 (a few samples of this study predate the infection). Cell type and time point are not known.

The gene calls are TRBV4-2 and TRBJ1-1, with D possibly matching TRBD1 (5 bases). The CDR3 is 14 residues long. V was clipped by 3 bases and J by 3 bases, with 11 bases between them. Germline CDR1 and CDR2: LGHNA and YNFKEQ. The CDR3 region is CASSHPTGHTEAFF. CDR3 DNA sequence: TGTGCCAGCAGCCACCCTACAGGTCACACTGAAGCTTTCTTT.

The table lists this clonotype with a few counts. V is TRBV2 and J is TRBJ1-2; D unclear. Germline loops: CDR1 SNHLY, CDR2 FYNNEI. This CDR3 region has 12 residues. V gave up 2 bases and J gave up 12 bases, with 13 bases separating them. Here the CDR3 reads CASSETVGKHTF. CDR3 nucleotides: TGTGCCAGCAGTGAAACCGTCGGTAAGCACACCTTC.

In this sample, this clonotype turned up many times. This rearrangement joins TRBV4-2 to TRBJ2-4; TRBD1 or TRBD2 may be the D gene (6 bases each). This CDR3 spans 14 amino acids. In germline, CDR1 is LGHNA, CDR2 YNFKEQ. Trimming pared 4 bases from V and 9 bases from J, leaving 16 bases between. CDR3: CASSPRERGVIQYF. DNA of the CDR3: TGTGCCAGCAGCCCTAGGGAAAGGGGGGTCATTCAGTACTTC.

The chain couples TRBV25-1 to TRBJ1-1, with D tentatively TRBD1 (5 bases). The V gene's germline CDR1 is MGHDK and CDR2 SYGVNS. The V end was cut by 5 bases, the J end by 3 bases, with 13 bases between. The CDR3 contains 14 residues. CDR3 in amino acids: CASSWSAGDTEAFF. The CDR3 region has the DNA TGTGCCAGCAGTTGGTCAGCGGGGGACACTGAAGCTTTCTTT.

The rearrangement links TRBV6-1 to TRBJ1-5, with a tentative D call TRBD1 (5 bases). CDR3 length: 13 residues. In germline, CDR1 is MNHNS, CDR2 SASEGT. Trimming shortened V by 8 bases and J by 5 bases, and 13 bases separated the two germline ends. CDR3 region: CASGGIVDQPQHF. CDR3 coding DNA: TGTGCCAGCGGGGGGATAGTGGATCAGCCCCAGCATTTT.

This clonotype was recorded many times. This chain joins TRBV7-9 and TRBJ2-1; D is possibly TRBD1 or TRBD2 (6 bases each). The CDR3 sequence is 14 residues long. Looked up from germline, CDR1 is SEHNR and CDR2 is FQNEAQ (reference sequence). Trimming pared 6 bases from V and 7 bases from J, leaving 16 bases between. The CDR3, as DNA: TGTGCCAGCAGTATAACGGGGGCAGGGAATGAGCAGTTCTTC. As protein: CASSITGAGNEQFF.

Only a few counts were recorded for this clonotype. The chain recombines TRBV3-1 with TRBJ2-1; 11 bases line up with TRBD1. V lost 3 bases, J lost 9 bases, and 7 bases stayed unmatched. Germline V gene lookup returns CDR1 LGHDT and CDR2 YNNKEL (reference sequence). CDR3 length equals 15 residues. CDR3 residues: CASSHGQGAGIEQFF. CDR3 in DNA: TGTGCCAGCAGCCATGGACAGGGGGCAGGTATTGAGCAGTTCTTC.

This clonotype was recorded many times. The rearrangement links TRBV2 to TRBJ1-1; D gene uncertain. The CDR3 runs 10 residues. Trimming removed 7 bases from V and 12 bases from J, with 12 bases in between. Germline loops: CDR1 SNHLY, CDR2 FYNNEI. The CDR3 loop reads CASKLRETFF. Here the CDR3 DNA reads TGTGCCAGCAAGTTACGGGAAACTTTCTTT.

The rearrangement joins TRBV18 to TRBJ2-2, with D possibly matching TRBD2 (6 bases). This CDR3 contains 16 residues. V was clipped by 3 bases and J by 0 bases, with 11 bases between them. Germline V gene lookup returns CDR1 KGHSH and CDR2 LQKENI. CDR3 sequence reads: CASSPVAVANTGELFF. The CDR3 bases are TGTGCCAGCTCACCGGTAGCGGTCGCGAACACCGGGGAGCTGTTTTTT.

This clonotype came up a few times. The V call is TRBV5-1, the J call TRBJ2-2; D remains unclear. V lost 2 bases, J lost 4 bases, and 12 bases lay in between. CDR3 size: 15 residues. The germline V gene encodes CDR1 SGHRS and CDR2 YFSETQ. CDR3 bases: TGCGCCAGCAGCTTTTCTGGGATAGGCACCGGGGAGCTGTTTTTT. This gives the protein CASSFSGIGTGELFF.

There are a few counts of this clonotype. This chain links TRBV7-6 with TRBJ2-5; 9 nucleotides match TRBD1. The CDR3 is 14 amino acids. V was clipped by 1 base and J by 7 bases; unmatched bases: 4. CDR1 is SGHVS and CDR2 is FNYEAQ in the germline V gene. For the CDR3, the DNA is TGTGCCAGCAGCTTAGAACAGGGGGCGACGACCCAGTACTTC. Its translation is CASSLEQGATTQYF.

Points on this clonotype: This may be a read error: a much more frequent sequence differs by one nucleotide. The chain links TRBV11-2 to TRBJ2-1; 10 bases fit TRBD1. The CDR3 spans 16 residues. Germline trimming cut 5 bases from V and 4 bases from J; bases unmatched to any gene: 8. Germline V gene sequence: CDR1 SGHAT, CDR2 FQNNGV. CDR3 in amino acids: CASSAPTGGRYNEQFF. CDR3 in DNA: TGTGCCAGCAGCGCCCCGACAGGGGGCCGTTACAATGAGCAGTTCTTC. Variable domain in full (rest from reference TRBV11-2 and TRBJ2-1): EAGVAQSPRYKIIEKRQSVAFWCNPISGHATLYWYQQILGQGPKLLIQFQNNGVVDDSQLPKDRFSAERLKGVDSTLKIQPAKLEDSAVYLCASSAPTGGRYNEQFFGPGTRLTVL.

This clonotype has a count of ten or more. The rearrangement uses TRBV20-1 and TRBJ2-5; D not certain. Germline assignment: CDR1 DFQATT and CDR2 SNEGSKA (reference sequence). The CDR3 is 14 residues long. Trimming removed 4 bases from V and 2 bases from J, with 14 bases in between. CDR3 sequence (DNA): TGCAGTGCTACCAAAGGTCGAGCTCAAGAGACCCAGTACTTC. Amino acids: CSATKGRAQETQYF.

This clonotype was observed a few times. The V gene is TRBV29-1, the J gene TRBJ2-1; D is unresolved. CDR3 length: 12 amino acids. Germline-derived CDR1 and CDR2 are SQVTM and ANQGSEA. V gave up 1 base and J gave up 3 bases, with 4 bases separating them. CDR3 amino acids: CSVEVSYNEQFF. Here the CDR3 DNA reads TGCAGCGTTGAAGTTAGCTACAATGAGCAGTTCTTC.

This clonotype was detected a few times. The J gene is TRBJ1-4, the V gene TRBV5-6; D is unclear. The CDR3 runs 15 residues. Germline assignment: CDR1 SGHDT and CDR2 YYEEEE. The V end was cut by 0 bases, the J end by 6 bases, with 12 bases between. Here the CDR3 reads CASSLGGYQDEKLFF. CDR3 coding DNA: TGTGCCAGCAGCTTGGGTGGTTACCAAGATGAAAAACTGTTTTTT.

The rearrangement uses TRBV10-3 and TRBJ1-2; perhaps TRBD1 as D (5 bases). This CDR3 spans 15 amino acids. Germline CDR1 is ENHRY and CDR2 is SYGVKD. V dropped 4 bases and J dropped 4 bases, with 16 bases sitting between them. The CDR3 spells CAISAGDASFYGYTF. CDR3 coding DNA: TGTGCCATCAGTGCCGGGGACGCCTCCTTCTATGGCTACACCTTC.

CDR3 nucleotide sequence: TGTGCCAGCAGTAGGGACAGGGGGACAAATGAGCAGTTCTTC. Translated: CASSRDRGTNEQFF. The V call is TRBV27, the J call TRBJ2-1; 11 nucleotides align to TRBD1. Germline CDR1 and CDR2: MNHEY and SMNVEV (reference sequence). The CDR3 extends over 14 amino acids. The V segment lost 5 bases and the J segment 7 bases; nucleotides outside the gene matches: 4.

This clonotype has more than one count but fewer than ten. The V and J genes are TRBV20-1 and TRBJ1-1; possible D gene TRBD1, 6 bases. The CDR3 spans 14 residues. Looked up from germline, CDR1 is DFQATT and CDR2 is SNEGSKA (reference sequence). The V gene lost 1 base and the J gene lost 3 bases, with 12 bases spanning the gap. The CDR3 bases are TGCAGTGCTAGAGGCCCAGGGGAGGACACTGAAGCTTTCTTT. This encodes CSARGPGEDTEAFF.

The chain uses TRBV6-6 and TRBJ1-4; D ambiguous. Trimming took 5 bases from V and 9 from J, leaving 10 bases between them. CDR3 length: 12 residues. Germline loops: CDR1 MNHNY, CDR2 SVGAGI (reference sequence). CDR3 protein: CASSTDRQKLFF. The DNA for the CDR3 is TGTGCCAGCAGTACGGACCGTCAAAAACTGTTTTTT.

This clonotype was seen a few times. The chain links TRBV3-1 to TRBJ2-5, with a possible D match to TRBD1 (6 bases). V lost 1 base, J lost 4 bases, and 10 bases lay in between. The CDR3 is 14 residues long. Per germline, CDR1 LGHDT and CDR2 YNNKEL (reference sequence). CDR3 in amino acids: CASSQGRRGETQYF. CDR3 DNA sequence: TGTGCCAGCAGCCAAGGGCGCAGGGGAGAGACCCAGTACTTC.

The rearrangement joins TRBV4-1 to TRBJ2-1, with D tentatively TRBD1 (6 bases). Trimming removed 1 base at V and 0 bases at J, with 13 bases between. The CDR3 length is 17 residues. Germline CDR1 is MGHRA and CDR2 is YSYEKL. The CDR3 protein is CASSQVGNRVSYNEQFF. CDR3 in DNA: TGCGCCAGCAGCCAAGTAGGGAACAGGGTCTCCTACAATGAGCAGTTCTTC.

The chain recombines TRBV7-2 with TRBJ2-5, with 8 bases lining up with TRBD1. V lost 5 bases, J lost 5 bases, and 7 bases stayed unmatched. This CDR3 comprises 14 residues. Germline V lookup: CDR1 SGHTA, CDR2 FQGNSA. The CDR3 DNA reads TGTGCCAGCAGCGCGGACAGGGCGTACGAGACCCAGTACTTC. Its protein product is CASSADRAYETQYF.

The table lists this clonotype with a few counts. The CDR3 spells CASSYSMGTSGSDTQYF. CDR3 bases: TGTGCCAGCAGCTACTCCATGGGGACTAGCGGTTCAGATACGCAGTATTTT. V is TRBV13 and J is TRBJ2-3; 11 bases fit TRBD2. J was trimmed by 4 bases and V by 4 bases; bases with no gene match: 10. The V gene's germline CDR1 is PRHDT and CDR2 FYEKMQ (reference sequence). The CDR3 spans 17 residues. The whole variable domain, filled in from reference TRBV13 and TRBJ2-3, reads AAGVIQSPRHLIKEKRETATLKCYPIPRHDTVYWYQQGPGQDPQFLISFYEKMQSDKGSIPDRFSAQQFSDYHSELNMSSLELGDSALYFCASSYSMGTSGSDTQYFGPGTRLTVL.

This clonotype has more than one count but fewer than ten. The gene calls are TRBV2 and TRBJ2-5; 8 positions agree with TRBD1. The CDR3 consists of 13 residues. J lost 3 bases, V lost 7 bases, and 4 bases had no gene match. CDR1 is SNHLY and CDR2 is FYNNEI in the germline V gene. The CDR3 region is CASNTGGKETQYF. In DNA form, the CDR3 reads TGTGCCAGCAACACAGGGGGGAAAGAGACCCAGTACTTC.